In its sample, the clone carrying this T cell receptor beta chain was seen a few times. Its specificity is not known. One junction end disagrees with the germline gene, perhaps due to a read error. The data derive from a study of shared clonotypes between healthy human individuals. Study information: The people who gave samples were a couple of women and a few men aged 18 to 49.

Study-level points and caveats: Among donors, sharing of clonotypes was expected to be affected by sequencing depth. Four donors showed sharing of approximately 5% of naive CD4 clonotypes.

The germline CDR1 and CDR2 sequences are SSHAT and FNYEAQ (reference sequence). This CDR3 region has 13 residues. Using immunoSEQ multiplex PCR, the repertoire was profiled, and TCRdb retains in-frame clones only, with some absent. The sample consists of approximately 250,000 clones, 60% to 70% of them appearing once. The sequenced material came from memory CD4+ T cells sorted from blood. The subset was: CD45RA-negative fraction. This chain connects TRBV7-7 to TRBJ2-3; D unclear. The TCR sequence derives from a man aged 30 to 45 in good health. The CDR3: CASSFELTDTQYF. In DNA form, the CDR3 reads TGTGCTAGCAGCTTTGAGCTCACAGATACGCAGTATTTT.